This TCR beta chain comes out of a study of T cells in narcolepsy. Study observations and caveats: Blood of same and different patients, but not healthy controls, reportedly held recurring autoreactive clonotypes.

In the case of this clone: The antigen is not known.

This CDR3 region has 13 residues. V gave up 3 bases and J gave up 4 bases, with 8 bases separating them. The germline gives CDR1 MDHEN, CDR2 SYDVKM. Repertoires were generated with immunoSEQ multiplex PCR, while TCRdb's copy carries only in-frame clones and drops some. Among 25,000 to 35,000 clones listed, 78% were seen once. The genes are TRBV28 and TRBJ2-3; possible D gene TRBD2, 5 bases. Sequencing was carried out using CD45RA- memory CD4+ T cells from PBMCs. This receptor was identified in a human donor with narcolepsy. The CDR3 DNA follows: TGTGCCAGCAGTTTGGCGGGTTCAGATACGCAGTATTTT. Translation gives CASSLAGSDTQYF.